This T cell receptor (beta chain) was captured in a study of OX40 agonist ivuxolimab in advanced cancers. Study-level background: Patients received intravenous ivuxolimab every 2 weeks at 0.01 to 10 mg/kg.

This clone has just a few counts. Its antigen is not known. Study findings and constraints: Clonal expansion by week 6 occurred in CD4+ and CD8+ blood T cells (at 0.1 to 3.0 mg/kg).

Germline-derived CDR1 and CDR2 are SGHRS and YFSETQ. CDR3 length: 15 amino acids. V lost 3 bases and J lost 0, with 13 bases in between. Measured with immunoSEQ multiplex PCR; TCRdb has only the in-frame clones, and not every one. Seen here are 98,000 or so clones, approximately 86% observed once, and the top ten hold 0.82%. The origin of this receptor is an adult with an advanced solid tumor such as melanoma, head and neck, liver or kidney cancer. This chain connects TRBV5-1 to TRBJ2-7; TRBD1 might be the D (6 bases). The sequencing here drew on CD4+ or CD8+ T cells sorted from blood, taken in a trial of the OX40 agonist ivuxolimab. The CDR3 loop reads CASSSTTGNSYEQYF. In DNA, the CDR3 is TGCGCCAGCAGCTCCACCACAGGGAACTCCTACGAGCAGTACTTC.